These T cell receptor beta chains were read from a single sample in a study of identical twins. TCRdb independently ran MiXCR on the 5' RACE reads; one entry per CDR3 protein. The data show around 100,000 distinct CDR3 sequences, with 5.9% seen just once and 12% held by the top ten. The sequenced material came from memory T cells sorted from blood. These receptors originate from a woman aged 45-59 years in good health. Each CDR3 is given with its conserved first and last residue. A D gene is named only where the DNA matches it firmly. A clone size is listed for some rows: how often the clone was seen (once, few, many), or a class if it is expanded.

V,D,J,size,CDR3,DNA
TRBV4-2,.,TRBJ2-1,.,CASSQASATYNEQFF,TGTGCCAGCAGCCAGGCTAGCGCCACCTACAATGAGCAGTTCTTC
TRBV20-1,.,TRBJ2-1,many,CSGWQGGGNEQFF,TGCAGTGGGTGGCAGGGAGGGGGCAATGAGCAGTTCTTC
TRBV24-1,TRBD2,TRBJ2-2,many,CATSTTGGQGTGELFF,TGTGCCACCAGTACAACGGGGGGGCAGGGTACCGGGGAGCTGTTTTTT
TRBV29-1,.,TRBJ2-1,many,CSVGHLYNEQFF,TGCAGCGTCGGACACCTCTACAATGAGCAGTTCTTC
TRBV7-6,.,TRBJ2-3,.,CASSQGNRGTDTQYF,TGTGCCAGCAGCCAAGGGAACCGGGGTACAGATACGCAGTATTTT
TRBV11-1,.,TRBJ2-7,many,CASSGTGVHEQYF,TGTGCCAGCAGCGGAACAGGCGTCCACGAGCAGTACTTC
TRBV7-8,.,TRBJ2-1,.,CASSLSMRAPYNEQFF,TGTGCCAGCAGCTTATCGATGAGGGCTCCCTACAATGAGCAGTTCTTC
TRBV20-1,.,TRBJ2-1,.,CSATVSAGSYNEQFF,TGCAGTGCTACGGTGTCAGCGGGCTCCTACAATGAGCAGTTCTTC
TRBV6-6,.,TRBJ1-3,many,CASTQENTIYF,TGTGCCAGCACTCAAGAAAACACCATATATTTT
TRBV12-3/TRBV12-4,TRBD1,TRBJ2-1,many,CASSLADRDYNEQFF,TGTGCCAGCAGTTTAGCGGACAGGGACTACAATGAGCAGTTCTTC
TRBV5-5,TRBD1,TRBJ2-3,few,CASSGRQGETQYF,TGTGCCAGCAGCGGTAGACAGGGGGAGACGCAGTATTTT
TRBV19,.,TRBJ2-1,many,CASSLDRGSYNEQFF,TGTGCCAGTAGTTTAGACAGAGGCTCATACAATGAGCAGTTCTTC
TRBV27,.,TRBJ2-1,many,CASSKRRQSQNHEQFF,TGTGCCAGCAGCAAACGGCGTCAAAGCCAGAACCATGAGCAGTTCTTC
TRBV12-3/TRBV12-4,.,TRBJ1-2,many,CASSLVARFNGYTF,TGTGCCAGCAGTTTAGTCGCGAGGTTTAATGGCTACACCTTC
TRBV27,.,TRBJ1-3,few,CASSLTGVPGNTIYF,TGTGCCAGCAGTTTAACGGGGGTACCTGGAAACACCATATATTTT
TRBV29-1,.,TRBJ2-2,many,CSVEEAKGWGGELFF,TGCAGCGTTGAAGAGGCGAAGGGTTGGGGCGGGGAGCTGTTTTTT
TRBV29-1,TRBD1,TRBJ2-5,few,CSVSFRRGRQETQYF,TGCAGCGTTTCTTTTCGCAGGGGGAGACAAGAGACCCAGTACTTC
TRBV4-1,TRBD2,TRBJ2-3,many,CASSQDPSGGTDTQYF,TGCGCCAGCAGCCAAGACCCTAGCGGGGGCACAGATACGCAGTATTTT
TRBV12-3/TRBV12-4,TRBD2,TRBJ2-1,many,CASRPTSGRNGEQFF,TGTGCCAGCAGACCGACTAGCGGGAGAAACGGTGAGCAGTTCTTC
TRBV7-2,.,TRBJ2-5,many,CASSTRRDGETQYF,TGTGCCAGCAGCACTCGCAGGGACGGAGAGACCCAGTACTTC
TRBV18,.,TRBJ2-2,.,CASSSTSHSDTGELFF,TGTGCCAGCTCTTCGACTAGTCATTCGGACACCGGGGAGCTGTTTTTT
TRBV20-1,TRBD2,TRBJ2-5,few,CSAARGAGGRQETQYF,TGCAGTGCTGCCCGAGGGGCGGGAGGCCGCCAAGAGACCCAGTACTTC
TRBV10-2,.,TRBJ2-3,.,CASSERAGNPDTRCF,TGCGCCAGCAGTGAGAGGGCGGGAAATCCAGATACGCGGTGTTTT
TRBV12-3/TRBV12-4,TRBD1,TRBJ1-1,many,CASRIQGSNTEAFF,TGTGCCAGCAGGATACAGGGGTCGAACACTGAAGCTTTCTTT
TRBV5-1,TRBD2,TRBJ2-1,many,CASSQLAGGPSEQFF,TGCGCCAGCAGCCAACTAGCGGGAGGGCCAAGTGAGCAGTTCTTC
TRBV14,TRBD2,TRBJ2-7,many,CASSQSLAGVRPYEQYF,TGTGCCAGCAGCCAATCACTAGCGGGAGTCAGGCCCTACGAGCAGTACTTC
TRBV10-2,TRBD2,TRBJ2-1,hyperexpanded,CASLTSGRPPETTDEQFF,TGCGCCAGCTTGACTAGCGGGAGACCCCCCGAGACTACAGATGAGCAGTTCTTC